The entry that follows covers one T cell receptor (beta chain) sequence. Its antigen remains unknown. The sample is drawn from a study of blood T cells in healthy people across ages. Whole-study findings and limits: Higher diversity and more naive CD4+ cells were features of long-lived donors, compared to aged donors.

Combining a sample-barcoded 5' primer with a J-beta primer mix, a second PCR ran for about 7 to 11 cycles. A template-switch adaptor containing 12 random nucleotides labeled each cDNA molecule. TCRdb reanalysed the 5' RACE reads using MiXCR and keeps one entry per CDR3 protein. The sample includes approximately 800,000 distinct CDR3 sequences, 56% seen only once; the top ten take roughly 24%. Germline V CDR1 and CDR2: MDHEN, SYDVKM. V lost 4 bases and J 4 bases, leaving 16 bases between the germline ends. The CDR3 totals 16 residues. The extraction recovered at least 5 micrograms of total RNA per sample.

This TCR came from a man aged 35 to 55 in good health. Material: blood. The rearrangement joins TRBV28 to TRBJ1-4; D ambiguous. The CDR3 nucleotides are TGTGCCAGCAGTTCACCCCAAGGGAGCGGTAATGAAAAACTGTTTTTT. Translation gives CASSSPQGSGNEKLFF.